The 4 T cell receptor beta chains below come from one sample, sequenced in a study of Graves' ophthalmopathy and Graves' hyperthyroidism (dated by TCRdb to about 2018). Sequencer: Illumina HiSeq 2000. For repertoire sequencing, TCR beta CDR3 regions were amplified from RNA transcripts. The first round was an RT-PCR using HTBI primers with the Qiagen OneStep RT-PCR kit, and this first round was followed by a second-round multiplex PCR, then size selection and purification. TCRdb took the public reads, trimmed them with fastp at Q25, ran MiXCR for clone calling and kept in-frame beta chains. Each entry merges the rows of one CDR3 protein and shows their most common DNA and genes. This sample holds hundreds of thousands of distinct CDR3 sequences; just over 40% were observed only once. The ten most abundant clones make up around 3.3% of the sample. Sequences were obtained from peripheral blood. Receptors originate from an adult man with Graves' ophthalmopathy.

This clonotype was counted ten times or more. The J gene is TRBJ1-2, the V gene TRBV15; 7 nucleotides align to TRBD1. CDR1 and CDR2 (germline): LNHNV, YYDKDF (reference sequence). This CDR3 comprises 14 residues. After removal of 5 bases from V and 3 bases from J, the junction contained 6 bases not matched to a gene. The CDR3 DNA reads as TGTGCCACCAGCGGTACAGGGGATTACTATGGCTACACCTTC. This sequence encodes CATSGTGDYYGYTF.

In its sample, this clonotype was seen a few times. One end of the junction fails to match germline, which may point to a read error. V and J are TRBV15 and TRBJ2-2; possibly TRBD1 or TRBD2 for D (5 bases each). CDR1 LNHNV and CDR2 YYDKDF come from the germline V gene (reference sequence). This CDR3 is 14 amino acids long. CDR3 in DNA: TGTGCCACCAGCACGTCCGGGACCAGAGGGGAGCTGCTTTTT. Its protein is CATSTSGTRGELLF.

There are a few counts of this clonotype. This chain uses TRBV12-3 or TRBV12-4 with TRBJ2-3; 8 bases agree with TRBD2. The CDR3 has 15 amino acids. V lost 6 bases and J lost 4; bases outside the gene matches: 9. The CDR3 is CASSSRGGSADTQYF. CDR3 coding DNA: TGTGCCAGCAGCTCCCGGGGGGGCAGCGCAGATACGCAGTATTTT.

This clonotype was seen at least ten times. V and J are TRBV7-2 and TRBJ1-2, with D tentatively TRBD1 (5 bases). CDR3 length equals 15 residues. Germline V gene sequence: CDR1 SGHTA, CDR2 FQGNSA. V was pared by 5 bases and J by 4 bases, with 17 bases between. The CDR3 DNA reads as TGTGCCAGCAGCCCATCAGGGACGGCGTTCTATGGCTACACCTTC. Translation: CASSPSGTAFYGYTF.